This entry lists 5 T cell receptor beta chains sequenced from one sample in a study of blood T cell repertoires in COVID-19. This table comes from immunoSEQ multiplex PCR, and its TCRdb copy is limited to in-frame clones, with some not included. Found here are about 74,000 clones, 88% of them singletons; the top ten hold 1.9%. Sample: peripheral blood. These receptors were taken from a woman older than 75 with active or convalescent COVID-19.

V gene TRBV7-2 combines with J gene TRBJ1-4, with 9 bases aligning to TRBD1. CDR3 length: 15 amino acids. J gave up 8 bases and V 5 bases, and 9 bases lay outside the gene matches. Germline values: CDR1 SGHTA, CDR2 FQGNSA. The CDR3 DNA follows: TGTGCCAGCAGCCCCGGACAGGGGAGGATGGAAAAACTGTTTTTT. It yields the protein CASSPGQGRMEKLFF.

The chain is built from TRBV10-3 and TRBJ1-6; 10 positions match TRBD1. This CDR3 has 13 amino acids. CDR1 and CDR2 (germline): ENHRY, SYGVKD. J gave up 10 bases and V 11 bases, and 8 bases lay outside the gene matches. The CDR3 sequence: CAGGQGTWSPLHF. Written as DNA, the CDR3 is TGTGCCGGGGGACAGGGGACGTGGTCACCCCTCCACTTT.

This chain connects TRBV27 to TRBJ1-4; TRBD1 matches at 9 bases. The CDR3 totals 15 residues. Germline V lookup: CDR1 MNHEY, CDR2 SMNVEV (reference sequence). V lost 5 bases and J lost 4; bases outside the gene matches: 5. The CDR3 DNA follows: TGTGCCAGCAGTGACAGGGGGGTTGGTAATGAAAAACTGTTTTTT. It is translated as CASSDRGVGNEKLFF.

V and J are TRBV7-9 and TRBJ2-7; TRBD2 matches at 10 bases. Germline CDR1 and CDR2: SEHNR and FQNEAQ (reference sequence). The trim removed 3 bases at V and 8 bases at J, leaving 7 bases unmatched. The CDR3 extends over 14 amino acids. The CDR3 loop reads CASSFEGTSEQQYF. Here the CDR3 DNA reads TGTGCCAGCAGCTTTGAAGGGACTAGCGAGCAGCAGTACTTC.

This chain links TRBV29-1 with TRBJ1-3; TRBD1 matches at 7 bases. The CDR3 contains 15 residues. Germline V gene lookup returns CDR1 SQVTM and CDR2 ANQGSEA. The V segment lost 3 bases and the J segment 0 bases; nucleotides outside the gene matches: 5. The CDR3 coding sequence is TGCAGCGTTGAGGGGGACAGCCCCTCTGGAAACACCATATATTTT. It yields the protein CSVEGDSPSGNTIYF.